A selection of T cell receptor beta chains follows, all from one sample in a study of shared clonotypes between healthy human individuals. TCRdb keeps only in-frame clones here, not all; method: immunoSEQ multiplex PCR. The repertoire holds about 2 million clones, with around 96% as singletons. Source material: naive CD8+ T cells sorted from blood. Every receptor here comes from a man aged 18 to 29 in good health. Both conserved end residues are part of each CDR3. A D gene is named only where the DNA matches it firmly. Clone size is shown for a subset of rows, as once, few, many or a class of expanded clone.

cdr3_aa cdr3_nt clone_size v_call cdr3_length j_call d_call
CASKRDVGWYEQYF TGTGCCAGCAAGAGGGACGTCGGTTGGTACGAGCAGTACTTC - TRBV6-1 14 TRBJ2-7 -
CASSPDRGSYNEQFF TGTGCCAGTAGTCCCGACAGGGGATCATACAATGAGCAGTTCTTC - TRBV19 15 TRBJ2-1 TRBD1
CASSEVVAIFSYEQYF TGCGCCAGCAGTGAGGTGGTAGCGATCTTTTCCTACGAGCAGTACTTC - TRBV10-2 16 TRBJ2-7 -
CASSGVNYEQFF TGCGCCAGCAGCGGCGTAAACTATGAGCAGTTCTTC - TRBV4-1 12 TRBJ2-1 -
CASSPYRADTSTDTQYF TGTGCCAGCAGCCCCTATCGGGCAGATACTAGCACAGATACGCAGTATTTT - TRBV7-6 17 TRBJ2-3 -
CASSLRREGALWDEQFF TGTGCCAGCAGCTTAAGGCGGGAGGGGGCCCTTTGGGATGAGCAGTTCTTC - TRBV13 17 TRBJ2-1 TRBD2
CASSQVGTGDGYTF TGTGCCAGCAGCCAAGTCGGGACAGGGGATGGCTACACCTTC - TRBV5-4 14 TRBJ1-2 TRBD1
CASSYTGWGELFF TGTGCCAGCAGCTATACAGGGTGGGGGGAGCTGTTTTTT - TRBV6-5 13 TRBJ2-2 -
CASSVGGGGPQHF TGTGCCAGCAGCGTAGGTGGAGGAGGGCCCCAGCATTTT - TRBV9 13 TRBJ1-5 -
CASSGLELEGYGYTF TGTGCCAGCAGCGGACTCGAACTTGAGGGATATGGCTACACCTTC - TRBV9 15 TRBJ1-2 -
CASSYTGDYGYTF TGTGCCAGCAGTTACACAGGGGACTATGGCTACACCTTC - TRBV28 13 TRBJ1-2 TRBD1
CASSQGRNEETQYF TGCGCCAGCAGCCAGGGACGGAACGAAGAGACCCAGTACTTC once TRBV4-1 14 TRBJ2-5 -
CASSAGGPTGELFF TGTGCCAGCAGCGCGGGGGGACCCACCGGGGAGCTGTTTTTT - TRBV7-9 14 TRBJ2-2 TRBD2
CASSFQGGIYEQYF TGTGCCAGCAGCTTCCAGGGGGGGATCTACGAGCAGTACTTC - TRBV5-8 14 TRBJ2-7 -
CASSQGLRKSYNSPLHF TGTGCCAGCAGCCAAGGGCTTAGGAAGTCCTATAATTCACCCCTCCACTTT - TRBV13 17 TRBJ1-6 -
CASSLGLAGAGDSYNEQFF TGTGCCAGCAGCCTTGGACTAGCGGGAGCTGGGGACTCCTACAATGAGCAGTTCTTC - TRBV7-8 19 TRBJ2-1 TRBD2
CAWGGEGFSNQPQHF TGTGCCTGGGGTGGAGAGGGATTTAGCAATCAGCCCCAGCATTTT - TRBV30 15 TRBJ1-5 -
CASSYTSRPSTDTQYF TGTGCCAGCAGTTACACTAGCCGCCCTAGCACAGATACGCAGTATTTT - TRBV6-6 16 TRBJ2-3 -
CASSAANTGELFF TGTGCCAGCAGCGCCGCGAACACCGGGGAGCTGTTTTTT few TRBV11-2 13 TRBJ2-2 -
CASSLGAGAYEQYF TGTGCCAGCAGCTTAGGCGCAGGAGCCTACGAGCAGTACTTC - TRBV13 14 TRBJ2-7 -
CASPEGTDTQYF TGTGCCAGCCCTGAAGGCACAGATACGCAGTATTTT - TRBV9 12 TRBJ2-3 -
CASGQDSRETQYF TGTGCCAGCGGTCAGGACTCAAGAGAGACCCAGTACTTC - TRBV11-2 13 TRBJ2-5 -
CASSEYSRAGNTIYF TGTGCCAGCAGTGAATATAGCAGGGCTGGAAACACCATATATTTT - TRBV25-1 15 TRBJ1-3 -
CASRPDSPPEAFF TGTGCCAGCAGACCCGACAGTCCTCCTGAAGCTTTCTTT few TRBV7-9 13 TRBJ1-1 -
CARGHSYSNQPQHF TGTGCCAGGGGACATTCCTATAGCAATCAGCCCCAGCATTTT - TRBV21-1 14 TRBJ1-5 -
CASSPPGTSSYNEQFF TGTGCCAGCAGCCCCCCCGGGACAAGCTCCTACAATGAGCAGTTCTTC - TRBV9 16 TRBJ2-1 -
CASSAEVKGIHYGYTF TGTGCCAGCAGCGCGGAGGTCAAAGGGATACACTATGGCTACACCTTC once TRBV9 16 TRBJ1-2 -
CASSQVPYEQYF TGCGCCAGCAGCCAAGTCCCCTACGAGCAGTACTTC - TRBV4-1 12 TRBJ2-7 -
CASSSPGQGVRSYEQYF TGTGCCAGCAGCTCTCCCGGACAGGGAGTTAGGTCCTACGAGCAGTACTTC - TRBV7-9 17 TRBJ2-7 TRBD1
CASSFSPPGLGAYEQYF TGTGCCAGCAGTTTTTCTCCACCGGGACTGGGGGCCTACGAGCAGTACTTC - TRBV27 17 TRBJ2-7 -
CASSPRQGHTDTQYF TGTGCCAGCAGCCCCAGACAAGGGCACACAGATACGCAGTATTTT - TRBV7-9 15 TRBJ2-3 -
CASSSRGSPVETQYF TGTGCCAGCAGTTCTAGGGGTTCCCCGGTGGAGACCCAGTACTTC - TRBV28 15 TRBJ2-5 -
CASSLGDIGPYEQYF TGCGCCAGCAGCTTGGGGGACATAGGACCCTACGAGCAGTACTTC - TRBV5-1 15 TRBJ2-7 -
CASSLASGVYEQYF TGCGCCAGCAGCTTGGCCTCGGGGGTCTACGAGCAGTACTTC - TRBV5-1 14 TRBJ2-7 -
CASSQDRPAVSNTGELFF TGCGCCAGCAGCCAAGATAGACCCGCAGTATCGAACACCGGGGAGCTGTTTTTT - TRBV4-3 18 TRBJ2-2 -
CASRTGEGYGYTF TGTGCCAGCAGGACAGGGGAGGGCTATGGCTACACCTTC - TRBV28 13 TRBJ1-2 TRBD1
CASSLQGNTEAFF TGTGCCAGCAGTTTACAGGGAAACACTGAAGCTTTCTTT few TRBV6-5 13 TRBJ1-1 -
CASSEMGAGGPYEQYF TGCGCCAGCAGTGAGATGGGAGCGGGAGGCCCCTACGAGCAGTACTTC - TRBV10-2 16 TRBJ2-7 TRBD2
CASSNMEGGPREAFF TGTGCCAGCAGCAATATGGAAGGGGGCCCGCGTGAAGCTTTCTTT - TRBV7-9 15 TRBJ1-1 TRBD1
CASSLAPGHQETQYF TGTGCCAGCAGCTTAGCCCCGGGGCACCAAGAGACCCAGTACTTC once TRBV11-2 15 TRBJ2-5 -
CASSITVSYNEQFF TGTGCCAGTAGTATAACGGTCTCCTACAATGAGCAGTTCTTC once TRBV19 14 TRBJ2-1 -
CASSLSLGLLAFF TGTGCCAGCAGTTTATCTCTAGGGTTGCTCGCTTTCTTT - TRBV27 13 TRBJ1-1 -
CASSLERLAGGETQYF TGTGCCAGCAGCTTAGAGCGGCTAGCGGGAGGTGAGACCCAGTACTTC - TRBV7-9 16 TRBJ2-5 TRBD2
CASTAPGHTGELFF TGCGCCAGCACAGCTCCAGGGCACACCGGGGAGCTGTTTTTT - TRBV5-1 14 TRBJ2-2 -
CASSLGNANTEAFF TGTGCCAGCAGCTTGGGGAACGCGAACACTGAAGCTTTCTTT - TRBV5-4 14 TRBJ1-1 -
CASSLGTYEQYF TGCGCCAGCAGCTTGGGAACCTACGAGCAGTACTTC - TRBV5-1 12 TRBJ2-7 -
CASTWTASTDTQYF TGTGCCAGCACGTGGACAGCTAGCACAGATACGCAGTATTTT - TRBV27 14 TRBJ2-3 -
CASSWGLAGAGANVLTF TGTGCCAGCAGCTGGGGACTAGCGGGAGCTGGGGCCAACGTCCTGACTTTC - TRBV5-4 17 TRBJ2-6 TRBD2